This passage covers 27 T cell receptor beta chains from one sample sequenced in a study of cytotoxic CD8 clonotypes in ibrutinib-treated CLL. The method was immunoSEQ multiplex PCR; TCRdb's version includes in-frame clones alone and lacks a portion of them. Of about 130,000 clones listed, under 90% were seen once; the top ten hold roughly 3.1%. This material consisted of PBMCs, taken after 24 months of ibrutinib treatment. The receptors come from a human donor with chronic lymphocytic leukemia.

CDR3 protein: CASSKDPRAGELFF. CDR3 DNA: TGTGCCAGCAGCAAGGACCCCCGAGCCGGGGAGCTGTTTTTT. The gene calls are TRBV5-4 and TRBJ2-2; D call uncertain. The germline gives CDR1 SGHNT, CDR2 YYREEE (reference sequence). This CDR3 has 14 amino acids. Trimming removed 4 bases from V and 6 bases from J, with 13 bases in between.

The V gene is TRBV6-1, the J gene TRBJ1-4; 9 bases agree with TRBD1. This CDR3 region has 15 residues. V lost 5 bases, J lost 8 bases, and 9 bases stayed unmatched. CDR1 and CDR2 (germline): MNHNS, SASEGT. DNA for the CDR3: TGTGCCAGCAGTCCAACAGGGGGCGGCGACGAAAAACTGTTTTTT. It encodes CASSPTGGGDEKLFF.

This clone has more than one count but fewer than ten. The chain uses TRBV6-6 and TRBJ1-5, with D possibly TRBD1 on 6 matching bases. The CDR3 is made up of 15 amino acids. Deletions cut 7 bases from V and 3 bases from J, with 16 bases between. The germline CDR1 and CDR2 sequences are MNHNY and SVGAGI (reference sequence). The CDR3 region has the DNA TGTGCCAGCACTACAGGGAGAGGAAACAATCAGCCCCAGCATTTT. It is translated as CASTTGRGNNQPQHF.

The V and J genes are TRBV5-4 and TRBJ2-5, with 9 bases fitting TRBD2. The germline V gene encodes CDR1 SGHNT and CDR2 YYREEE (reference sequence). The V and J ends lost 1 base and 2 bases, in that order; junction bases with no gene match: 9. The CDR3 runs 17 residues. CDR3 DNA sequence: TGTGCCAGCAGCTTGCAGGTCGCTAGCGGGGTACAAGAGACCCAGTACTTC. It specifies CASSLQVASGVQETQYF.

This clone was counted a single time. This chain links TRBV5-1 with TRBJ1-2, with 7 bases aligning to TRBD1. Per the germline V gene, CDR1 is SGHRS and CDR2 is YFSETQ. The J segment lost 6 bases and the V segment lost 4 bases, leaving 6 bases of the junction unmatched. The CDR3 covers 13 residues. The CDR3 reads CASSRRQGNGYTF. In DNA form, the CDR3 reads TGCGCCAGCAGCCGTAGACAGGGAAATGGCTACACCTTC.

This clone came up once. The rearrangement uses TRBV5-6 and TRBJ1-2; TRBD1 agrees at 10 bases. Germline V lookup: CDR1 SGHDT, CDR2 YYEEEE. The V and J ends lost 4 bases and 7 bases, in that order; junction bases with no gene match: 7. The CDR3 length is 14 residues. CDR3 amino acids: CASSPIDRGLGYTF. The CDR3, as DNA: TGTGCCAGCAGCCCCATTGACAGGGGGCTTGGCTACACCTTC.

The chain has TRBV5-4 and TRBJ2-1; D remains ambiguous. The CDR3 extends over 12 amino acids. V was clipped by 0 bases and J by 10 bases, with 8 bases between them. CDR1 SGHNT and CDR2 YYREEE come from the germline V gene (reference sequence). CDR3 region: CASSLVLSEQFF. The DNA of the CDR3 is TGTGCCAGCAGCTTGGTCCTAAGCGAGCAGTTCTTC.

The chain links TRBV7-8 to TRBJ1-2; 7 bases match TRBD1. Germline CDR1 is SGHVS and CDR2 is FQNEAQ. CDR3 length: 16 amino acids. Losses at the gene ends were 5 bases for V and 1 base for J; bases not matched to a gene: 10. In DNA form, the CDR3 reads TGTGCCAGCAGCCTCACCACAGGGGCATTTAACTATGGCTACACCTTC. This encodes CASSLTTGAFNYGYTF.

V usage is TRBV7-2 and J usage is TRBJ2-5, with TRBD2 matching 11 bases. V trimming: 7 bases; J trimming: 0 bases; junction bases outside the gene matches: 4. Germline V CDR1 and CDR2: SGHTA, FQGNSA. This CDR3 comprises 15 residues. The CDR3, as DNA: TGTGCCAGCATCCCTAGCGGGGGGTACCAAGAGACCCAGTACTTC. It specifies CASIPSGGYQETQYF.

This chain connects TRBV19 to TRBJ2-1; a weak D match, TRBD2 (6 bases). The V gene lost 7 bases and the J gene lost 3 bases, with 19 bases spanning the gap. CDR3 length: 16 amino acids. Germline V lookup: CDR1 LNHDA, CDR2 SQIVND (reference sequence). The DNA of the CDR3 is TGTGCCAGTAAGCCCGGCATAGCGGACTACTACAATGAGCAGTTCTTC. It translates to CASKPGIADYYNEQFF.

The chain employs TRBV9 and TRBJ2-2; D gene unclear. The CDR3 has 15 amino acids. Germline loops: CDR1 SGDLS, CDR2 YYNGEE. The ends were cut back, 4 bases at V and 1 base at J, with 11 bases in the middle. The CDR3 reads CASSPRLMNTGELFF. CDR3 nucleotide sequence: TGTGCCAGCAGCCCCCGTTTAATGAACACCGGGGAGCTGTTTTTT.

The chain recombines TRBV7-2 with TRBJ2-3, with 15 bases that match TRBD2. The V gene end was trimmed by 5 bases and the J gene end by 4 bases; junction bases not matched to a gene: 4. CDR3 length equals 16 residues. From germline, CDR1 is SGHTA and CDR2 FQGNSA. CDR3 residues: CASSSGTSGGSDTQYF. CDR3 DNA: TGTGCCAGCAGCAGTGGGACTAGCGGGGGGTCAGATACGCAGTATTTT. The whole variable domain, remainder taken from reference TRBV7-2 and TRBJ2-3, is GAGVSQSPSNKVTEKGKDVELRCDPISGHTALYWYRQSLGQGLEFLIYFQGNSAPDKSGLPSDRFSAERTGGSVSTLTIQRTQQEDSAVYLCASSSGTSGGSDTQYFGPGTRLTVL.

The chain couples TRBV10-1 to TRBJ1-4, with TRBD1 as a possible D gene (5 bases). Trimming shortened V by 2 bases and J by 10 bases, and 8 bases separated the two germline ends. The CDR3 spans 12 residues. The germline gives CDR1 WNHNN, CDR2 SYGVQD (reference sequence). The CDR3: CASSEVGGKLFF. The CDR3 DNA sequence: TGCGCCAGCAGTGAGGTTGGGGGAAAACTGTTTTTT.

The chain links TRBV11-3 to TRBJ2-7; D possibly uses TRBD1 or TRBD2 (5 bases each). V gave up 8 bases and J gave up 2 bases, with 16 bases separating them. Germline CDR1 reads SGHNT; CDR2 reads YENEEA. The CDR3 runs 14 residues. The CDR3, as DNA: TGTGCCAGCTCCCGGGACCCCTCCACCTACGAGCAGTACTTC. The encoded protein is CASSRDPSTYEQYF.

CDR3 DNA sequence: TGTGCCAGCAGTGAAGAAGGGACAGGGACCAATCAGCCCCAGCATTTT. Protein: CASSEEGTGTNQPQHF. This rearrangement joins TRBV6-1 to TRBJ1-5, with TRBD1 matching 9 bases. Per germline, CDR1 MNHNS and CDR2 SASEGT. Unmatched junction bases numbered 4, after V lost 1 base and J lost 3 bases. The CDR3 spans 16 residues.

The sample holds one count of this clone. The chain employs TRBV27 and TRBJ2-7; TRBD1 matches 7 bases. V was clipped by 5 bases and J by 4 bases; unmatched bases: 11. From germline, CDR1 is MNHEY and CDR2 SMNVEV (reference sequence). This CDR3 contains 15 residues. The CDR3 reads CASSTGVDRRYEQYF. In DNA form, the CDR3 reads TGTGCCAGCAGTACAGGGGTTGATCGGAGATACGAGCAGTACTTC.

The gene calls are TRBV7-9 and TRBJ1-4, with D possibly matching TRBD1 (6 bases). V was shortened by 3 bases and J by 7 bases, with 12 bases between the two germline ends. CDR1 and CDR2 from the germline V gene are SEHNR and FQNEAQ (reference sequence). This CDR3 region has 14 residues. The CDR3 DNA reads as TGTGCCAGCAGCTTCTCAGGGGATAGTGAAAAACTGTTTTTT. As protein: CASSFSGDSEKLFF.

This clone was picked up one time. This chain joins TRBV12-5 and TRBJ2-7, with TRBD1 identical over 7 bases. CDR3 length: 15 residues. The germline CDR1 and CDR2 sequences are LGHNT and FRNRAP. V dropped 1 base and J dropped 2; count of bases not matched to a gene: 5. CDR3 DNA sequence: TGTGCTAGTGGTTTGGCCGTCGGGACAGCCTACGAGCAGTACTTC. Protein: CASGLAVGTAYEQYF.

CDR3 nucleotides: TGTGCCAGCAGCTTAGTTTTCAGGGGTACCTACGAGCAGTACTTC. It is translated as CASSLVFRGTYEQYF. The rearrangement uses TRBV7-2 and TRBJ2-7, with TRBD1 as a possible D gene (6 bases). Trimming took 1 base from V and 2 from J, leaving 12 bases between them. Germline V lookup: CDR1 SGHTA, CDR2 FQGNSA. The CDR3 length is 15 residues. The whole variable domain, remainder taken from reference TRBV7-2 and TRBJ2-7, is GAGVSQSPSNKVTEKGKDVELRCDPISGHTALYWYRQSLGQGLEFLIYFQGNSAPDKSGLPSDRFSAERTGGSVSTLTIQRTQQEDSAVYLCASSLVFRGTYEQYFGPGTRLTVT.

In its sample, this clone was seen once. V gene TRBV7-2 combines with J gene TRBJ1-2; 11 bases fit TRBD1. The CDR3 has 15 amino acids. Germline values: CDR1 SGHTA, CDR2 FQGNSA. V lost 5 bases to trimming and J lost 5 bases; unmatched junction nucleotides: 7. CDR3 protein: CASSPGTGGLYGYTF. As DNA, the CDR3 is TGTGCCAGCAGCCCCGGGACAGGGGGACTGTATGGCTACACCTTC. The full variable domain, completed using reference TRBV7-2 and TRBJ1-2, is GAGVSQSPSNKVTEKGKDVELRCDPISGHTALYWYRQSLGQGLEFLIYFQGNSAPDKSGLPSDRFSAERTGGSVSTLTIQRTQQEDSAVYLCASSPGTGGLYGYTFGSGTRLTVV.

The CDR3 sequence: CAIKASANTGELFF. CDR3 DNA: TGTGCCATCAAGGCCTCCGCGAACACCGGGGAGCTGTTTTTT. This rearrangement joins TRBV10-3 to TRBJ2-2; D uncertain. Trimming removed 7 bases at V and 0 bases at J, with 9 bases between. The CDR3 contains 14 residues. From germline, CDR1 is ENHRY and CDR2 SYGVKD.

J is TRBJ1-1 and V is TRBV6-5; 7 bases line up with TRBD1. The CDR3 totals 15 residues. Per the germline V gene, CDR1 is MNHEY and CDR2 is SVGAGI. The V segment lost 3 bases and the J segment 8 bases; nucleotides outside the gene matches: 12. The DNA for the CDR3 is TGTGCCAGCAGTTATGATGCCCAGGGGGTAACCGAAGCTTTCTTT. It codes for CASSYDAQGVTEAFF.

The chain carries TRBV19 and TRBJ1-6, with TRBD1 matching over 9 bases. The CDR3 extends over 15 amino acids. The germline V gene encodes CDR1 LNHDA and CDR2 SQIVND (reference sequence). J was trimmed by 8 bases and V by 4 bases; bases with no gene match: 6. The chain's CDR3 is CASSTRTGADSPLHF. The CDR3, as DNA: TGTGCCAGTAGTACCAGGACAGGGGCGGATTCACCCCTCCACTTT.

V is TRBV2 and J is TRBJ1-2, with 7 bases matching TRBD1. The trim removed 3 bases at V and 8 bases at J, leaving 9 bases unmatched. The CDR3 runs to 14 residues. The germline gives CDR1 SNHLY, CDR2 FYNNEI. As DNA, the CDR3 is TGTGCCAGCAGTGAGACAGGGCTCATGGGAGGCTACACCTTC. Protein product: CASSETGLMGGYTF.

The rearrangement uses TRBV7-8 and TRBJ1-5; no clear D gene. Per germline, CDR1 SGHVS and CDR2 FQNEAQ. The CDR3 has 14 residues. With 1 base removed from V and 5 bases from J, the gap between germline ends came to 9 bases. The CDR3 protein is CASSLVVDDQPQHF. As DNA, the CDR3 is TGTGCCAGCAGCTTAGTGGTTGATGATCAGCCCCAGCATTTT.

The chain recombines TRBV7-7 with TRBJ2-5; D might be TRBD1 or TRBD2, each matching 6 bases. Trimming removed 4 bases from V and 2 bases from J, with 17 bases in between. From germline, CDR1 is SSHAT and CDR2 FNYEAQ (reference sequence). The CDR3 covers 16 residues. The CDR3 coding sequence is TGTGCCAGCAGCTCCATAACCGGGGGCGGGCAAGAGACCCAGTACTTC. Translation gives CASSSITGGGQETQYF.

As DNA, the CDR3 is TGTGCCAGCAGCTTCCTCCCCCCGGGACAGGCCGACTATGGCTACACCTTC. This sequence encodes CASSFLPPGQADYGYTF. The rearrangement joins TRBV5-6 to TRBJ1-2, with 8 positions matching TRBD1. Unmatched junction bases numbered 12, after V lost 2 bases and J lost 3 bases. This CDR3 is 17 amino acids long. Per germline, CDR1 SGHDT and CDR2 YYEEEE. Filled out from reference TRBV5-6 and TRBJ1-2, the complete variable domain reads DAGVTQSPTHLIKTRGQQVTLRCSPKSGHDTVSWYQQALGQGPQFIFQYYEEEERQRGNFPDRFSGHQFPNYSSELNVNALLLGDSALYLCASSFLPPGQADYGYTFGSGTRLTVV.